This T cell receptor (beta chain) was captured by sequencing in a study of blood T cell repertoires in COVID-19. Study as a whole: Whether acute or convalescent, the COVID-19 samples came from the United States, Italy and Spain. PBMCs, B-cell-depleted T cells, or T cells provided the cDNA or gDNA that made up the material.

Germline V CDR1 and CDR2: GTSNPN, SVGIG (reference sequence). The CDR3 sequence is 15 residues long. V gave up 1 base and J gave up 3 bases; unmatched junction bases: 6. Original methodology: The assay estimated nucleated cells by amplifying reference gene primers. Produced via immunoSEQ multiplex PCR; TCRdb's table is partial and in-frame only. V and J calls and clone size are those listed in that table; D and trimming were worked out from the DNA. Among about 160,000 clones, almost 85% were seen once, and the ten largest hold over 20%. The chain links TRBV30 to TRBJ1-5, with TRBD1 identical over 7 bases. Source material: peripheral blood. The source is a woman of 80 years or more with acute or convalescent COVID-19. The DNA for the CDR3 is TGTGCCTGGAGTGGACAGGGATATTACAATCAGCCCCAGCATTTT. Translated: CAWSGQGYYNQPQHF.